This TCR beta chain was captured in a study of PD-L1 blockade in urothelial cancer. The wider study: Men with urothelial cancer arising in the bladder made up about 90% of the roughly 29 patients. Analyses were performed on blood at 3 weeks after treatment start (the second dose) and at 6 weeks. Study-level results: Larger 3-week expansion of tumor-associated blood clones was seen in durable-benefit patients.

V dropped 8 bases and J dropped 8 bases, with 18 bases sitting between them. The CDR3 sequence is 14 residues long. CDR1 and CDR2 (germline): SNHLY, FYNNEI. Time point given: pretreatment peripheral blood. A spike-in of synthetic TCR analog templates was added to each PCR. Profiled with immunoSEQ multiplex PCR; TCRdb holds only in-frame clones, not every one. The sample has nearly 45,000 clones; nearly 90% are singletons. As regards this clone: What it binds is not known.

This TCR was recovered from a donor at least 40 years old with urothelial cancer. The chain couples TRBV2 to TRBJ1-4, with a possible D match to TRBD1 (5 bases). The source material was PBMCs, sampled around atezolizumab (anti-PD-L1) treatment. DNA for the CDR3: TGTGCCAGCCAACCCCAGGGAAGGGGAGAAAAACTGTTTTTT. Amino acids: CASQPQGRGEKLFF.